Listed below are T cell receptor beta chains from one sample, sequenced in a study of shared clonotypes between healthy human individuals. Method: immunoSEQ multiplex PCR; TCRdb's copy keeps in-frame clones and lacks some. The table lists 1,400,000 or so clones, about 98.5% of them singletons. Material for sequencing was naive CD4+ T cells sorted from blood. These TCRs come from a man aged 25 to 40 in good health. Both conserved end residues are part of each CDR3. D genes are given only for firm matches. Size is omitted from some rows. Given values are once, few, many or a class for expanded clones.

clone size,D gene,V gene,J gene,CDR3 DNA,CDR3 protein
.,.,TRBV6-5,TRBJ2-2,TGTGCCAGCAGCTCACGGGCAGTAAACACCGGGGAGCTGTTTTTT,CASSSRAVNTGELFF
.,.,TRBV5-1,TRBJ2-7,TGCGCCAGCAGCCGGAGGACTAACCTCTCCTACGAGCAGTACTTC,CASSRRTNLSYEQYF
once,.,TRBV6-6,TRBJ2-2,TGTGCCAGCAGTTACCCGGCGGCTAGTGACGGGGAGCTGTTTTTT,CASSYPAASDGELFF
.,TRBD1,TRBV2,TRBJ2-7,TGTGCCAGCAGCACCGACAGGGGAGGAGAGCAGTACTTC,CASSTDRGGEQYF
.,TRBD2,TRBV28,TRBJ2-1,TGTGCCAGCCCCCCCACCACTAGCGGGAGGTTCAATGAGCAGTTCTTC,CASPPTTSGRFNEQFF
once,.,TRBV11-2,TRBJ2-1,TGTGCCAGCAAACTGGGCTACAATGAGCAGTTCTTC,CASKLGYNEQFF
.,TRBD2,TRBV11-2,TRBJ2-3,TGTGCCAGCAGCCTAGGACTAGCCCTGGATACGCAGTATTTT,CASSLGLALDTQYF
.,.,TRBV6-5,TRBJ1-5,TGTGCCAGCAGTTACAGGGCGAATCAGCCCCAGCATTTT,CASSYRANQPQHF
.,TRBD1,TRBV10-3,TRBJ1-2,TGTGCCACGAAGACAGGGTTGGACTATGGCTACACCTTC,CATKTGLDYGYTF
.,TRBD2,TRBV5-4,TRBJ2-1,TGTGCCAGCAGCTTTGGGGCTAGCGGGACGGACCGTGAGCAGTTCTTC,CASSFGASGTDREQFF
.,TRBD1,TRBV7-2,TRBJ2-1,TGTGCCAGCAGCTTCCGACAGGGTTCCTACAATGAGCAGTTCTTC,CASSFRQGSYNEQFF
.,TRBD2,TRBV9,TRBJ2-7,TGTGCCAGCAGTGCTACTAGCGAGAGGTACGAGCAGTACTTC,CASSATSERYEQYF
.,.,TRBV10-3,TRBJ1-4,TGTGCCATCAGTGACAGAAATATCGCTGAAAAACTGTTTTTT,CAISDRNIAEKLFF
.,TRBD2,TRBV7-8,TRBJ2-7,TGTGCCAGCAGCTGGACTAGCGGGAGGTACGAGCAGTACTTC,CASSWTSGRYEQYF
.,.,TRBV10-1,TRBJ2-7,TGCGCCAGCAGTGTCAAAATTTCGAGCGAGCAGTACTTC,CASSVKISSEQYF
.,.,TRBV10-1,TRBJ2-3,TGCGCCAGCAGTGAGCGACAGATCACAGATACGCAGTATTTT,CASSERQITDTQYF
.,.,TRBV18,TRBJ2-1,TGTGCCAGCTCACCGCGCCGGGGCGGCAGCCCATGGGGAAATGAGCAGTTCTTC,CASSPRRGGSPWGNEQFF
.,TRBD2,TRBV2,TRBJ2-2,TGTGCCAGCAGGCCTACTAGCGGGAACACCGGGGAGCTGTTTTTT,CASRPTSGNTGELFF
once,TRBD2,TRBV5-4,TRBJ2-7,TGTGCCAGCAGCCTTAGCGGGAGAGGCCGCGAGCAGTACTTC,CASSLSGRGREQYF
.,TRBD2,TRBV7-2,TRBJ2-7,TGTGCCAGCAGCTTACCCGGGACTAGCGGCTCCTACGAGCAGTACTTC,CASSLPGTSGSYEQYF
.,TRBD2,TRBV5-1,TRBJ2-5,TGCGCCAGCAGGGTAGCGGGAGGGCCGGGGACCCAGTACTTC,CASRVAGGPGTQYF
.,.,TRBV7-6,TRBJ2-7,TGTGCCAGCAGCTTATCGTTTGGTAGTCTAGGGCACTACGAGCAGTACTTC,CASSLSFGSLGHYEQYF
.,TRBD1,TRBV9,TRBJ2-5,TGTGCCAGCAGCGTAGGGACAGGCCGAGATGGGGAGACCCAGTACTTC,CASSVGTGRDGETQYF
.,TRBD2,TRBV7-2,TRBJ2-5,TGTGCCAGCAGCGGGAGACTAGCGGGAGGCAACGGGGAGACCCAGTACTTC,CASSGRLAGGNGETQYF
.,.,TRBV5-6,TRBJ1-3,TGTGCCAGCAGCTTCTCCCCCGGCTCTGGAAACACCATATATTTT,CASSFSPGSGNTIYF
.,.,TRBV5-5,TRBJ2-7,TGTGCCAGCAGCTTTGGCCTAACCTACGAGCAGTACTTC,CASSFGLTYEQYF
.,TRBD1,TRBV6-5,TRBJ2-3,TGTGCCAGCAAGAAAGGGACAGCCAGCACAGATACGCAGTATTTT,CASKKGTASTDTQYF
.,.,TRBV4-3,TRBJ2-3,TGCGCCAGCAGCCAAGTCGGTGGCGGCACAGATACGCAGTATTTT,CASSQVGGGTDTQYF
.,.,TRBV27,TRBJ2-7,TGTGCCAGCAGTCCAGCGGGACAGCTATACGAGCAGTACTTC,CASSPAGQLYEQYF
.,TRBD2,TRBV7-7,TRBJ2-2,TGTGCCAGCAGCTACGGACTAGCGGACTTCACCGGGGAGCTGTTTTTT,CASSYGLADFTGELFF
.,.,TRBV5-1,TRBJ1-4,TGCGCCAGCAGCTTAGGGGGAATGATGGAAAAACTGTTTTTT,CASSLGGMMEKLFF
.,.,TRBV4-3,TRBJ2-7,TGCGCCAGCAGCCAAGTACAGGGACCCTACGAGCAGTACTTC,CASSQVQGPYEQYF
.,TRBD2,TRBV18,TRBJ2-3,TGTGCCAGCTCACCTTATAGCGGGAGGACAGATACGCAGTATTTT,CASSPYSGRTDTQYF
.,.,TRBV14,TRBJ2-2,TGTGCCAGCAGCCAAGACGCGGGGAGCACCGGGGAGCTGTTTTTT,CASSQDAGSTGELFF
.,.,TRBV14,TRBJ2-1,TGTGCCAGCAGCCAAGTTGGCCCTGGTGAGCAGTTCTTC,CASSQVGPGEQFF
.,.,TRBV21-1,TRBJ2-5,TGTGCCCGGATACAACCCCAAGAGACCCAGTACTTC,CARIQPQETQYF
.,.,TRBV21-1,TRBJ1-1,TGTGCCAGCAGGATGAGCACTGAAGCTTTCTTT,CASRMSTEAFF
.,.,TRBV18,TRBJ1-5,TGTGCCAGCTCACGACAATCTAGCAATCAGCCCCAGCATTTT,CASSRQSSNQPQHF
.,.,TRBV19,TRBJ1-1,TGTGCCAGTAGTATAAATTTTTTGGGGAACGCTGAAGCTTTCTTT,CASSINFLGNAEAFF